The 14 T cell receptor beta chains below come from one sample, sequenced in a study of T cells after yellow fever vaccination. One entry per CDR3 protein results from TCRdb running MiXCR on the 5' RACE reads. The sample gives 620,000 or so distinct CDR3 sequences, over 9% of which show up once; about 15% is in the top ten. This specimen consisted of PBMCs, obtained on the day of the yellow fever booster vaccination. The receptors here all came from a man aged 25 to 40 who received the YFV17D yellow fever vaccine.

The chain couples TRBV18 to TRBJ2-5; weak D call: TRBD1 (5 bases). Trimming shortened V by 6 bases and J by 1 base, and 18 bases separated the two germline ends. CDR1 and CDR2 from the germline V gene are KGHSH and LQKENI. The CDR3 consists of 16 residues. DNA of the CDR3: TGTGCCAGCTCCCTCGGCACAGGTACAATCCAAGAGACCCAGTACTTC. Protein: CASSLGTGTIQETQYF.

This clonotype was observed a handful of times. The chain joins TRBV2 to TRBJ2-3; possible D gene TRBD1, 5 bases. The CDR3 extends over 15 amino acids. V was pared by 4 bases and J by 1 base, with 12 bases between. From germline, CDR1 is SNHLY and CDR2 FYNNEI. The CDR3 DNA is TGTGCCAGCAGTGTCATAGGACAAGGCACAGATACGCAGTATTTT. Translating gives CASSVIGQGTDTQYF.

The chain links TRBV4-3 to TRBJ2-5, with D possibly TRBD2 on 6 matching bases. Per the germline V gene, CDR1 is LGHNA and CDR2 is YSLEER. V dropped 0 bases and J dropped 5 bases, with 13 bases sitting between them. The CDR3 extends over 15 amino acids. The CDR3 loop is CASSQDGAGRETQYF. The CDR3 bases are TGCGCCAGCAGCCAAGATGGGGCGGGGCGGGAGACCCAGTACTTC.

J is TRBJ2-3 and V is TRBV2, with D possibly being TRBD2 (5 bases). The CDR3 runs 12 residues. The V end lost 4 bases, the J end lost 5 bases, and 7 bases lay between the germline ends. CDR1 is SNHLY, CDR2 FYNNEI, per germline. The CDR3 DNA is TGTGCCAGCAGTGGGACTCGAGATACGCAGTATTTT. Residues: CASSGTRDTQYF.

This clonotype was recorded at least ten times. The chain recombines TRBV10-3 with TRBJ2-7; D not resolved. The V end lost 1 base, the J end lost 5 bases, and 6 bases lay between the germline ends. The CDR3 covers 12 residues. Germline CDR1 ENHRY, CDR2 SYGVKD. The CDR3: CAISEWQNEQYF. The CDR3 nucleotides are TGTGCCATCAGTGAGTGGCAGAACGAGCAGTACTTC.

The table lists this clonotype with a few counts. V is TRBV3-1 and J is TRBJ2-2; perhaps TRBD2 as D (5 bases). The CDR3 length is 13 residues. The V end was cut by 5 bases, the J end by 6 bases, with 10 bases between. Germline V gives CDR1 LGHDT, CDR2 YNNKEL (reference sequence). The CDR3 bases are TGTGCCAGCAGCAAAATTAGCGCCGGGGAGCTGTTTTTT. The encoded protein is CASSKISAGELFF.

This clonotype was found a few times. V gene TRBV7-2 combines with J gene TRBJ2-1, with D unclear. Germline-derived CDR1 and CDR2 are SGHTA and FQGNSA. The CDR3 length is 14 residues. The V end lost 1 base, the J end lost 1 base, and 5 bases lay between the germline ends. The CDR3 here is CASSLGLSYNEQFF. For the CDR3, the DNA is TGTGCCAGCAGCTTAGGGCTATCCTACAATGAGCAGTTCTTC.

This clonotype was found a few times. This chain connects TRBV10-3 to TRBJ2-3; 9 nucleotides line up with TRBD2. Unmatched junction bases numbered 14, after V lost 0 bases and J lost 4 bases. This CDR3 is built from 19 residues. The germline gives CDR1 ENHRY, CDR2 SYGVKD. CDR3 sequence: CAISESSPAGREGPDTQYF. For the CDR3, the DNA is TGTGCCATCAGTGAGTCGAGCCCGGCGGGGCGGGAGGGCCCAGATACGCAGTATTTT.

The chain couples TRBV29-1 to TRBJ2-5; no firm D call. The CDR3 runs 12 residues. Germline V gives CDR1 SQVTM, CDR2 ANQGSEA. Trimming stripped 6 bases from V and 0 bases from J, with 8 bases between. The CDR3 loop is CSVPVNQETQYF. The CDR3 DNA reads as TGCAGCGTCCCGGTTAACCAAGAGACCCAGTACTTC.

The chain is built from TRBV7-2 and TRBJ1-4; 10 nucleotides line up with TRBD1. CDR1 SGHTA and CDR2 FQGNSA come from the germline V gene. V dropped 5 bases and J dropped 11; count of bases not matched to a gene: 8. This CDR3 contains 14 residues. Written as DNA, the CDR3 is TGTGCCAGCAGCCCCGGGACAGGGGTTTGGAAACTGTTTTTT. Amino acids: CASSPGTGVWKLFF.

The chain is built from TRBV15 and TRBJ2-1; possible D gene TRBD2, 5 bases. CDR1 is LNHNV, CDR2 YYDKDF, per germline (reference sequence). Trimming took 8 bases from V and 0 from J, leaving 20 bases between them. The CDR3 has 17 amino acids. CDR3 region: CATASRRLTSSYNEQFF. The CDR3 region has the DNA TGTGCCACCGCCAGTAGGCGGCTAACTAGCTCCTACAATGAGCAGTTCTTC.

This clonotype was picked up a small number of times. The chain couples TRBV7-2 to TRBJ2-3; 7 bases line up with TRBD1. The CDR3 contains 17 residues. Germline V gene sequence: CDR1 SGHTA, CDR2 FQGNSA. With 2 bases clipped from V and 5 bases from J, the junction kept 13 bases outside the gene matches. The CDR3 reads CASSLFGATGFGDTQYF. The DNA for the CDR3 is TGTGCCAGCAGCTTATTCGGGGCGACAGGGTTTGGAGATACGCAGTATTTT.

This chain connects TRBV20-1 to TRBJ1-1; TRBD1 aligns across 8 bases. The CDR3 extends over 16 amino acids. Trimming at V came to 2 bases and at J to 2 bases, leaving 10 bases not matched to a gene. Germline CDR1 is DFQATT and CDR2 is SNEGSKA (reference sequence). CDR3 residues: CSARPGTGFINTEAFF. CDR3 nucleotides: TGCAGTGCTAGACCCGGGACAGGATTCATTAACACTGAAGCTTTCTTT.

The chain couples TRBV20-1 to TRBJ2-4, with 10 bases aligning to TRBD2. Germline values: CDR1 DFQATT, CDR2 SNEGSKA (reference sequence). This CDR3 is 17 amino acids long. Germline trimming cut 6 bases from V and 0 bases from J; bases unmatched to any gene: 11. The CDR3 spells CSAEREGAIPAKNIQYF. CDR3 nucleotide sequence: TGCAGTGCGGAGCGGGAGGGAGCGATACCAGCCAAAAACATTCAGTACTTC.